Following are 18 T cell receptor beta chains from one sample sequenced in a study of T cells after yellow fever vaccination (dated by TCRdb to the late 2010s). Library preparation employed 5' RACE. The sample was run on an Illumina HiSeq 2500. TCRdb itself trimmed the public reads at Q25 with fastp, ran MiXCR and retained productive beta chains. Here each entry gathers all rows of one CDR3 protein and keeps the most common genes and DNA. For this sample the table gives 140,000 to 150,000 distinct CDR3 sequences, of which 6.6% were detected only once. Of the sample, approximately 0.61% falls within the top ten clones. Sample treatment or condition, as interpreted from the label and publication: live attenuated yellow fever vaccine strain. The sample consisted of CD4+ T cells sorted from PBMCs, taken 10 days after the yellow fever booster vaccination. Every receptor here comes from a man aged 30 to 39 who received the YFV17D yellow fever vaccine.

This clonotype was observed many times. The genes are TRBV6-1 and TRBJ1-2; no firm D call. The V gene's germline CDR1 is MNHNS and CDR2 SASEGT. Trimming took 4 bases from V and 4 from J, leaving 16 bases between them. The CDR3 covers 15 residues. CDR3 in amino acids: CASSADLLRFYGYTF. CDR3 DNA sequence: TGTGCCAGCAGTGCAGATCTGTTACGATTCTATGGCTACACCTTC.

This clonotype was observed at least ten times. The CDR3 coding sequence is TGTGCCAGCAGCCAAAGACTAGCGGGGGCCTCAAGAGAGACCCAGTACTTC. This translates into CASSQRLAGASRETQYF. This chain joins TRBV3-1 and TRBJ2-5, with TRBD2 identical over 12 bases. The germline CDR1 and CDR2 sequences are LGHDT and YNNKEL (reference sequence). V lost 2 bases to trimming and J lost 4 bases; unmatched junction nucleotides: 8. There are 17 residues in the CDR3.

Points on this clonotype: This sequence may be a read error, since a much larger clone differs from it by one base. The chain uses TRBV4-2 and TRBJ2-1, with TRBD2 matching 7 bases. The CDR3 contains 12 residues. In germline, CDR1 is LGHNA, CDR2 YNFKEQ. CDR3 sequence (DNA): TGTGCCAGCACCCAACCGGGACTACCGCAGTTCTTC. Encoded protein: CASTQPGLPQFF.

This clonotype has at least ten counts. The CDR3 region has the DNA TGTGCCAGCAAGAGCGGATCGAACACCGGGGAGCTGTTTTTT. Amino acids: CASKSGSNTGELFF. The chain employs TRBV6-1 and TRBJ2-2; tentatively, D is TRBD2 (5 bases). Trimming shortened V by 7 bases and J by 0 bases, and 9 bases separated the two germline ends. The CDR3 is 14 amino acids. Germline V CDR1 and CDR2: MNHNS, SASEGT.

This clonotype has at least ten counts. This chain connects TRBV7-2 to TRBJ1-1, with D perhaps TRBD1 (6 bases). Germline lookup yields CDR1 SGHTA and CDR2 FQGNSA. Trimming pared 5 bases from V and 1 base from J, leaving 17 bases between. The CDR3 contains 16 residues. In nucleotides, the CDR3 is TGTGCCAGCAGCCTTTACCCGGACAGACCGAACACTGAAGCTTTCTTT. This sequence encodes CASSLYPDRPNTEAFF.

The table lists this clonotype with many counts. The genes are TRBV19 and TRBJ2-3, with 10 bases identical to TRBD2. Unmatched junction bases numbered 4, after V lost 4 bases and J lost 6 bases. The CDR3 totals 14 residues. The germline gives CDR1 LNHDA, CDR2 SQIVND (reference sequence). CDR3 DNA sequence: TGTGCCAGTAGTACCTCTAGCGGGAGTGATACGCAGTATTTT. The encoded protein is CASSTSSGSDTQYF.

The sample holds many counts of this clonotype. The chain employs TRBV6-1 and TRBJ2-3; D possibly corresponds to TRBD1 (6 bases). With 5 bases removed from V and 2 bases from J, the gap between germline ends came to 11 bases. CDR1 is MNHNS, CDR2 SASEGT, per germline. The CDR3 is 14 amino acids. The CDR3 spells CASSMTGYTDTQYF. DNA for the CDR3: TGTGCCAGCAGTATGACAGGCTACACAGATACGCAGTATTTT.

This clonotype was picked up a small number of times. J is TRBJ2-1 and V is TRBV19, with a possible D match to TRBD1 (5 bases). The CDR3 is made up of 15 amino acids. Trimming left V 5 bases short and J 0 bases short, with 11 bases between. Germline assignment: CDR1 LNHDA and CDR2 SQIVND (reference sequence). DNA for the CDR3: TGTGCCAGTAGTGGGGCAGGAAGCTCCTACAATGAGCAGTTCTTC. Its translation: CASSGAGSSYNEQFF.

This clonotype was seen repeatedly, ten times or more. CDR3 bases: TGTGCCACCAGCCCAGGTCCTAAATCGGATACGCAGTATTTT. Amino acid sequence: CATSPGPKSDTQYF. This chain links TRBV15 with TRBJ2-3; D uncertain. This CDR3 contains 14 residues. CDR1 and CDR2 (germline): LNHNV, YYDKDF (reference sequence). V was pared by 5 bases and J by 6 bases, with 15 bases between.

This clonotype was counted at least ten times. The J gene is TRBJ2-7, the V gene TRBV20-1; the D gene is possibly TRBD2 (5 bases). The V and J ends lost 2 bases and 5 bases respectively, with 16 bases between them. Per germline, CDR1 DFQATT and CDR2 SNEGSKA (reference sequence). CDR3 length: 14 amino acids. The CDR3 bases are TGCAGTGCTAGACTTCGGAGGACTGTTCACGAGCAGTACTTC. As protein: CSARLRRTVHEQYF.

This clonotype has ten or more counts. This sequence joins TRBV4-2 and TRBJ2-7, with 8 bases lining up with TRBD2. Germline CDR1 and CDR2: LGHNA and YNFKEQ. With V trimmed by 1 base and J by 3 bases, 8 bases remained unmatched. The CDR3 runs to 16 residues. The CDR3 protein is CASSQGTGGRRYEQYF. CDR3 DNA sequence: TGTGCCAGCAGCCAAGGGACGGGCGGGAGGCGCTACGAGCAGTACTTC.

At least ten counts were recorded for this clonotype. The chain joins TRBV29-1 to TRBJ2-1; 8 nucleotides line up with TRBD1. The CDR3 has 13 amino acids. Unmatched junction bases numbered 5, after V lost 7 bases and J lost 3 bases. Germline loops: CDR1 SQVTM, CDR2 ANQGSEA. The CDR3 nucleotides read TGCAGCGCCCGGACAGGGTTCTACAATGAGCAGTTCTTC. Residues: CSARTGFYNEQFF.

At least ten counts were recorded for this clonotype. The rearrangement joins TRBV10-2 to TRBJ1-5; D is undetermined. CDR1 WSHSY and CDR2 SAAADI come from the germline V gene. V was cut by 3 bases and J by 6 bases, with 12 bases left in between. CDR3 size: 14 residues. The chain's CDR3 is CASSDNRVSQPQHF. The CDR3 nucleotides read TGCGCCAGCAGTGATAATAGGGTTAGTCAGCCCCAGCATTTT.

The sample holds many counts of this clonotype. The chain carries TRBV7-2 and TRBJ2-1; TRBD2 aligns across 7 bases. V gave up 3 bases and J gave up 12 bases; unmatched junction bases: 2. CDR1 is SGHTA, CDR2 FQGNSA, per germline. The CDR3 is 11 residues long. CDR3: CASSFSGSQFF. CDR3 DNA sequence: TGTGCCAGCAGCTTTAGCGGGTCGCAGTTCTTC.

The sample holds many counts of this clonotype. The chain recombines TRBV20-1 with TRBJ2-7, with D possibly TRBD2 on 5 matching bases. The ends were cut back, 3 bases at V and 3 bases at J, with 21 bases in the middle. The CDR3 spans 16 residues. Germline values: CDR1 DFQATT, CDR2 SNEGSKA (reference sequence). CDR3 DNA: TGCAGTGCTAGGCCCCACGCCGGACTGCTCCTCTACGAGCAGTACTTC. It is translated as CSARPHAGLLLYEQYF.

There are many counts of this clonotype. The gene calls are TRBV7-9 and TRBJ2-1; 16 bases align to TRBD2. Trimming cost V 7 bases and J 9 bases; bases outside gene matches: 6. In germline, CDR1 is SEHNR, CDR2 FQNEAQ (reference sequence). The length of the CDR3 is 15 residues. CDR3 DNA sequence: TGTGCCAGCAAGAAGGGACTAGCGGGAGGGAGTGAGCAGTTCTTC. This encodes CASKKGLAGGSEQFF.

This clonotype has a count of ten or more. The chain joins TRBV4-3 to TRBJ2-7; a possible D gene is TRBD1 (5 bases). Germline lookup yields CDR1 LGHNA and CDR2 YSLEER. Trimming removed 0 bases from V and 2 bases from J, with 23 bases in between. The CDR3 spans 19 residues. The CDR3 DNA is TGCGCCAGCAGCCAAGATTGGGTAAGGGTAGTTAAGGGGACCTACGAGCAGTACTTC. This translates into CASSQDWVRVVKGTYEQYF.

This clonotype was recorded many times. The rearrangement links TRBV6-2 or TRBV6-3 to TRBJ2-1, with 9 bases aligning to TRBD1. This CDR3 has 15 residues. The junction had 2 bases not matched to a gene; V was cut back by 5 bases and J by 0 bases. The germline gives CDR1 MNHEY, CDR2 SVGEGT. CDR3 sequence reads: CASSRTGASYNEQFF. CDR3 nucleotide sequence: TGTGCCAGCAGTAGGACAGGGGCCTCCTACAATGAGCAGTTCTTC.